These 6 T cell receptor beta chains share one sample of origin, sequenced in a study of STAT3 mutations in large granular lymphocyte leukemia. Overall study findings and caveats: Every T-cell large granular lymphocyte leukemia patient had at least one immunodominant TCR beta clonotype.

The antigens these receptors bind are not known. This table comes from immunoSEQ multiplex PCR, and its TCRdb copy is limited to in-frame clones, with some not included. The sample lists 13,000 or so clones; approximately 88% were seen once. The sample consisted of PBMCs. The source of these receptors is a human donor with T large granular lymphocyte leukemia. Some clones in this sample may be carry-over from other donors' samples.

In DNA, the CDR3 is TGTGCCAGCACAGGGTTCGGGGAGCTGTTTTTT. Translated, it gives CASTGFGELFF. The V call is TRBV6-1, the J call TRBJ2-2; D is perhaps TRBD1 (5 bases). Germline CDR1 and CDR2: MNHNS and SASEGT. V gave up 7 bases and J gave up 7 bases, with 7 bases separating them. CDR3 length: 11 residues.

The chain links TRBV5-1 to TRBJ2-3, with TRBD2 matching over 7 bases. The CDR3 has 14 residues. Per germline, CDR1 SGHRS and CDR2 YFSETQ. V gave up 0 bases and J gave up 6 bases; unmatched junction bases: 4. The CDR3 DNA reads TGCGCCAGCAGCTTGGGGACTAGAATGGATACGCAGTATTTT. Its translation: CASSLGTRMDTQYF.

This rearrangement joins TRBV18 to TRBJ1-1; D not certain. Trimming shortened V by 6 bases and J by 3 bases, and 14 bases separated the two germline ends. The length of the CDR3 is 14 residues. Germline V CDR1 and CDR2: KGHSH, LQKENI. CDR3 in amino acids: CASSSRSVDTEAFF. DNA of the CDR3: TGTGCCAGCTCTAGCCGCTCTGTGGACACTGAAGCTTTCTTT.

The V and J genes are TRBV6-5 and TRBJ1-4, with D perhaps matching TRBD1 (6 bases). CDR3 size: 15 residues. Germline V gives CDR1 MNHEY, CDR2 SVGAGI. The V and J ends lost 7 bases and 6 bases respectively, with 18 bases between them. CDR3 loop: CASKGTGMGDEKLFF. The CDR3, as DNA: TGTGCCAGCAAAGGAACAGGGATGGGAGATGAAAAACTGTTTTTT.

The CDR3 loop is CASSSTPGGRETQYF. CDR3 bases: TGTGCCAGCAGCTCTACCCCCGGGGGCCGGGAGACCCAGTACTTC. V gene TRBV7-2 combines with J gene TRBJ2-5; D possibly matches TRBD1 or TRBD2 (6 bases each). Deletions cut 4 bases from V and 5 bases from J, with 17 bases between. CDR3 length: 15 amino acids. Germline V gene data show CDR1 as SGHTA and CDR2 as FQGNSA.

J is TRBJ1-5 and V is TRBV28; no clear D gene. V shed 3 bases and J shed 4 bases, with 7 bases lying between them. The CDR3 has 13 amino acids. Germline V CDR1 and CDR2: MDHEN, SYDVKM. The CDR3, as DNA: TGTGCCAGCAGTTTGGCGGTTAATCAGCCCCAGCATTTT. Translation: CASSLAVNQPQHF.